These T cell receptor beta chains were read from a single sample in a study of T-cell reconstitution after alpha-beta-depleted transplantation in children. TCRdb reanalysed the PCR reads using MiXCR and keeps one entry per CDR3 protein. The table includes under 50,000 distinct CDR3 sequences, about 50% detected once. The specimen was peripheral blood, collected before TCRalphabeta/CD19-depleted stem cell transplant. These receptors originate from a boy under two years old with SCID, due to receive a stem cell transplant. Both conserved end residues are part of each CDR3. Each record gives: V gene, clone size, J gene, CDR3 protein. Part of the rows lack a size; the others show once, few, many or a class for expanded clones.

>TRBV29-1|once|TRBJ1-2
CSVGLAKGAYYGYTF
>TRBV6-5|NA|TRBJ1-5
CASSTKTGRQPQHF
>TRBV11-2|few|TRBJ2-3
CASSLDSGGPHTDTQYF
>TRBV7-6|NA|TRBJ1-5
CASSLAPGQVADQPQHF
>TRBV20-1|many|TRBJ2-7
CSARDPASSVEQYF
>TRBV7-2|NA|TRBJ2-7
CASSLAMADYEQYF
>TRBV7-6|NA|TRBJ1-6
CASSVGTGGPELF
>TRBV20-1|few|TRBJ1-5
CSATSPVGQPQHF
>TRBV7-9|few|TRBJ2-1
CASSLNEEQFF
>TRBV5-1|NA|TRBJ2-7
CASSKGAISYEQYF
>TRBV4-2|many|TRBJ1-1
CASSQEGGGFSEAFF
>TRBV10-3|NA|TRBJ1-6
CAIRGQSSPLHF
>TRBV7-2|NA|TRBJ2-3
CASSLLSGTAPDTQYF
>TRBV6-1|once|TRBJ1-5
CASSRGGNQPQHF
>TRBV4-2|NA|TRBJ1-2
CASSQGGLNNYGYTF
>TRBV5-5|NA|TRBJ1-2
CASSPGTGHLWEGYTF
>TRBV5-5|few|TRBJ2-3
CASSLDFGATDTQYF
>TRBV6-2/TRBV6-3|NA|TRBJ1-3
CASRITTVSDGNTIYF
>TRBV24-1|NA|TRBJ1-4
CATSAPEHPGATNEKLFF
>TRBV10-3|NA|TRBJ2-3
CAISSRDRGQDTQYF
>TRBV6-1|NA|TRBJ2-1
CASTTSGRGEQFF
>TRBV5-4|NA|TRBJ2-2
CASSTPLATGELFF